These T cell receptor beta chains were read from a single sample in a study of CD4+ T cells in melanoma. Clones were sequenced by immunoSEQ multiplex PCR, and TCRdb holds only the in-frame ones, with some missing. Of some 9,900 clones in the sample, around 70% were seen once. Sequences were obtained from tumor tissue. Source of these receptors: a human donor with melanoma. CDR3s include the opening cysteine and the closing phenylalanine or tryptophan. The D gene is left open where the match is weak. The size field is filled for only some rows; it gives once, few, many or a size class.

CASSLTFSGGVNEQFF	TGTGCCAGCAGCTTAACGTTTAGCGGGGGGGTCAATGAGCAGTTCTTC	TRBV7-3	TRBD2	.	TRBJ2-1
CASSLAPGGSDTEAFF	TGCGCCAGCAGCTTGGCCCCAGGGGGTTCCGACACTGAAGCTTTCTTT	TRBV5-1	TRBD1	.	TRBJ1-1
CASTWSLQGQFF	TGTGCTAGTACCTGGTCCCTACAGGGGCAGTTCTTC	TRBV12-5	.	.	TRBJ2-1
CASSYSTGESEAFF	TGTGCCAGCAGTTATTCAACAGGGGAGTCTGAAGCTTTCTTT	TRBV6-5	TRBD1	medium-sized	TRBJ1-1
CASSFSGTGLFDEQYF	TGCGCCAGCAGCTTTTCGGGGACAGGGCTTTTCGACGAGCAGTACTTC	TRBV5-1	TRBD1	.	TRBJ2-7
CASSQVEIGGGRNTEAFF	TGCGCCAGCAGCCAAGTGGAGATCGGGGGAGGGCGGAACACTGAAGCTTTCTTT	TRBV4-1	.	.	TRBJ1-1
CASSQNRDQPQHF	TGCGCCAGCAGCCAAAACAGGGATCAGCCCCAGCATTTT	TRBV5-1	.	.	TRBJ1-5
CASSLDSPGLNTEAFF	TGTGCCAGCAGCTTAGACTCCCCAGGGTTGAACACTGAAGCTTTCTTT	TRBV7-8	.	once	TRBJ1-1
CARTVGYGYTF	TGTGCCCGAACAGTCGGCTATGGCTACACCTTC	TRBV30	.	.	TRBJ1-2
CASRLRDTPLDGYTF	TGTGCCAGTAGACTCCGGGACACCCCCTTGGATGGCTACACCTTC	TRBV19	.	.	TRBJ1-2
CAWSGLAGAKNIQYF	TGTGCCTGGAGTGGGCTAGCGGGGGCCAAAAACATTCAGTACTTC	TRBV30	TRBD2	.	TRBJ2-4
CASSWTGGTEAFF	TGTGCCAGCAGCTGGACAGGCGGTACTGAAGCTTTCTTT	TRBV5-6	TRBD1	.	TRBJ1-1
CASSLNTGTEAFF	TGTGCCAGCAGTTTGAACACAGGGACTGAAGCTTTCTTT	TRBV27	.	once	TRBJ1-1
CAIGVLQGNYGYTF	TGTGCCATCGGGGTTTTACAGGGAAACTATGGCTACACCTTC	TRBV10-3	.	.	TRBJ1-2
CAISEDREYGYTF	TGTGCCATCAGTGAAGACAGGGAGTATGGCTACACCTTC	TRBV10-3	TRBD1	.	TRBJ1-2
CASSRVEQETQYF	TGTGCCAGCAGTAGAGTCGAACAAGAGACCCAGTACTTC	TRBV6-5	.	.	TRBJ2-5
CASSVLGEYTEAFF	TGTGCCAGCAGTGTTTTGGGGGAGTACACTGAAGCTTTCTTT	TRBV2	.	few	TRBJ1-1
CAWVGLGGYGEQFF	TGTGCCTGGGTCGGGCTCGGGGGGTACGGTGAGCAGTTCTTC	TRBV30	TRBD2	medium-sized	TRBJ2-1
CATSRVPGATNTEAFF	TGTGCCACCAGCAGAGTGCCGGGGGCTACGAACACTGAAGCTTTCTTT	TRBV15	.	.	TRBJ1-1